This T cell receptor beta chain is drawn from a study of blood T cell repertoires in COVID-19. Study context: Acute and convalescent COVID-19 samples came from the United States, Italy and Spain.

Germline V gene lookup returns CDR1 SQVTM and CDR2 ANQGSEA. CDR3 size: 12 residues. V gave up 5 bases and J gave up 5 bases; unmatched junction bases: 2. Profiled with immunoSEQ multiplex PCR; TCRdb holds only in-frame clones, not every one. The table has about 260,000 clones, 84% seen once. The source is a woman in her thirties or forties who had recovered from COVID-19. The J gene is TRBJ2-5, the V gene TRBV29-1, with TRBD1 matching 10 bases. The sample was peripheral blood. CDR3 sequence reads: CSVRTGGETQYF. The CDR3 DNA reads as TGCAGCGTTAGGACAGGGGGGGAGACCCAGTACTTC. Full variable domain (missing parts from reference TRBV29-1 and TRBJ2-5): SAVISQKPSRDICQRGTSLTIQCQVDSQVTMMFWYRQQPGQSLTLIATANQGSEATYESGFVIDKFPISRPNLTFSTLTVSNMSPEDSSIYLCSVRTGGETQYFGPGTRLLVL.